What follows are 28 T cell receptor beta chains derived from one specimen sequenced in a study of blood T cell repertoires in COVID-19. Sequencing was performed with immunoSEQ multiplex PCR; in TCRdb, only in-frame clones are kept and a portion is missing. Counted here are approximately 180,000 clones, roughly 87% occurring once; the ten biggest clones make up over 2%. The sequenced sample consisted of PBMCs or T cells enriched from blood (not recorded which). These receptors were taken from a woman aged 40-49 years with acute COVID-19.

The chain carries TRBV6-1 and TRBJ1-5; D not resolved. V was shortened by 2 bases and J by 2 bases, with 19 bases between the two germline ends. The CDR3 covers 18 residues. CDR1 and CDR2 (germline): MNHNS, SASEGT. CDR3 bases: TGTGCCAGCAGTGAACACAGTATCGGGGTATCCGGCAATCAGCCCCAGCATTTT. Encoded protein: CASSEHSIGVSGNQPQHF.

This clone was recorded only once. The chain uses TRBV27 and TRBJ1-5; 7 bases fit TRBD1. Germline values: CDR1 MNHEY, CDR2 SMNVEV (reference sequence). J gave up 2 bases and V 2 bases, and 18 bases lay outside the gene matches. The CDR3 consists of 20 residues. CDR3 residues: CASSLPPLDRSGEGNQPQHF. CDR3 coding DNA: TGTGCCAGCAGTTTACCCCCCTTGGACAGGTCGGGAGAGGGCAATCAGCCCCAGCATTTT.

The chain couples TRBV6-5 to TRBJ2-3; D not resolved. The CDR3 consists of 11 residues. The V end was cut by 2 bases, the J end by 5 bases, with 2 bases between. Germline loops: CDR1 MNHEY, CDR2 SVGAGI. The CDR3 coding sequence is TGTGCCAGCAGTTACCAAGATACGCAGTATTTT. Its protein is CASSYQDTQYF.

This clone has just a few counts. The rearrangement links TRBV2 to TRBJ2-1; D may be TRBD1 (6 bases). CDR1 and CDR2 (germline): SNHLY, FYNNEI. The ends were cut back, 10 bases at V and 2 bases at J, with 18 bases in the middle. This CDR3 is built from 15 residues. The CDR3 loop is CANAKTGSAYNEQFF. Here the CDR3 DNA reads TGTGCCAACGCGAAAACAGGGTCCGCCTACAATGAGCAGTTCTTC. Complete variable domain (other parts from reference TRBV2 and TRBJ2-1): EPEVTQTPSHQVTQMGQEVILRCVPISNHLYFYWYRQILGQKVEFLVSFYNNEISEKSEIFDDQFSVERPDGSNFTLKIRSTKLEDSAMYFCANAKTGSAYNEQFFGPGTRLTVL.

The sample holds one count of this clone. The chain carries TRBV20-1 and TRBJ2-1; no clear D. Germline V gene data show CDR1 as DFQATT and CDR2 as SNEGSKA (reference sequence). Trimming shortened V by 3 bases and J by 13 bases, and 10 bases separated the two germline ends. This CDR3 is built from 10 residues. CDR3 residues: CSASGNSQFF. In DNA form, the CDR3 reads TGCAGTGCTAGTGGAAACAGTCAGTTCTTC.

The CDR3 loop is CASSLPASDPTDTQYF. As DNA, the CDR3 is TGCGCCAGCAGCTTGCCGGCTAGCGACCCCACAGATACGCAGTATTTT. The chain is built from TRBV5-1 and TRBJ2-3, with D perhaps TRBD2 (6 bases). Per germline, CDR1 SGHRS and CDR2 YFSETQ. CDR3 size: 16 residues. Trimming cost V 1 base and J 2 bases, with 14 bases left between them.

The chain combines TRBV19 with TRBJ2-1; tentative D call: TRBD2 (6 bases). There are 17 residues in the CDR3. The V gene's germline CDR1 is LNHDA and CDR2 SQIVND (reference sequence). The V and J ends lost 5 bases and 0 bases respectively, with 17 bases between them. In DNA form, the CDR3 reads TGTGCCAGTAGTTCCTTAGCGGAAATTAGCTCCTACAATGAGCAGTTCTTC. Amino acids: CASSSLAEISSYNEQFF.

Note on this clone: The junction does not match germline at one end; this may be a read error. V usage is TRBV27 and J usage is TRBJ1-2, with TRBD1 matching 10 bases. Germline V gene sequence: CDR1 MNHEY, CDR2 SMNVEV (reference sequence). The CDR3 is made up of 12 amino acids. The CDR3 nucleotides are TGTGCCAGCAGTTCACCCGGGACAGGGGAGCACTTC. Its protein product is CASSSPGTGEHF.

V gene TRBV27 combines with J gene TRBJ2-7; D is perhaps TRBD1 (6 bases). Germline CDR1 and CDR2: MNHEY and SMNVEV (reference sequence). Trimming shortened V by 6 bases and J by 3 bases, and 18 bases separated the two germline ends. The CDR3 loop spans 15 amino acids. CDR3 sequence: CASSLGTARGYEQYF. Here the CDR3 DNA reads TGTGCCAGCAGCCTAGGGACCGCCAGGGGCTACGAGCAGTACTTC.

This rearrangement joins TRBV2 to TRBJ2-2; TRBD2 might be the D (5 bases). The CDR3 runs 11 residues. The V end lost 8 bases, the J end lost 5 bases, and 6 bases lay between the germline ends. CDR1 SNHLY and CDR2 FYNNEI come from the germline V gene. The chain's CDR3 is CASEGTGELFF. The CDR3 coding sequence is TGTGCCAGCGAGGGAACCGGGGAGCTGTTTTTT.

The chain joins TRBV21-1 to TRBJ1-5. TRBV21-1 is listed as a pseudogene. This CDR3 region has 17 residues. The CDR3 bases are TGTGCCAGCAGCAAAGTACCGAGGGATTATAGCAATCAGCCCCAGCATTTT. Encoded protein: CASSKVPRDYSNQPQHF.

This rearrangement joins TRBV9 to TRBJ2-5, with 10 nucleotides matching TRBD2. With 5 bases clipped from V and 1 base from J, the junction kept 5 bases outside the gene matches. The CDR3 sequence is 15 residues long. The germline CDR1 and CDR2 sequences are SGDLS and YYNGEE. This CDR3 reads CASRPGLATQETQYF. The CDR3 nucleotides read TGTGCCAGCAGACCGGGACTAGCGACCCAAGAGACCCAGTACTTC.

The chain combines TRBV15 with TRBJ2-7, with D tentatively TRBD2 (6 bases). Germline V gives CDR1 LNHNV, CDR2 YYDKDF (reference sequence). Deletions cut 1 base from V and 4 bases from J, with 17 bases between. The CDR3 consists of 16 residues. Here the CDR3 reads CATSRVGGVALYEQYF. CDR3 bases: TGTGCCACCAGCAGAGTTGGCGGGGTGGCCCTTTACGAGCAGTACTTC.

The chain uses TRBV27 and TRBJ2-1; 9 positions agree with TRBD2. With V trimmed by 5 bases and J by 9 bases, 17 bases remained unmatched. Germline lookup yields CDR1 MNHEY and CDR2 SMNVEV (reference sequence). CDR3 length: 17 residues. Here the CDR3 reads CASSPLSLAGPLGEQFF. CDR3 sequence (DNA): TGTGCCAGCAGTCCTCTATCGCTAGCGGGACCCCTTGGTGAGCAGTTCTTC.

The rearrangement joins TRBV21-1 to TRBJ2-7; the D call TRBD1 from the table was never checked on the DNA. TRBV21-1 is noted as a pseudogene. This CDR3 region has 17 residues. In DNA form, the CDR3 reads TGTGCCAGCAGCAAACCGGATAGGGGGACAGGGACCTACGAGCAGTACTTC. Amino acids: CASSKPDRGTGTYEQYF.

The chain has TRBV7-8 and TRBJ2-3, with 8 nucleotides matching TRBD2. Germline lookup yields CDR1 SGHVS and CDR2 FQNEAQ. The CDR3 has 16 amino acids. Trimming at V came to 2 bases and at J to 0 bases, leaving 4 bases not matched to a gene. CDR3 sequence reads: CASSLQRGGSTDTQYF. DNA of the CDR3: TGTGCCAGCAGCTTACAACGGGGGGGTAGCACAGATACGCAGTATTTT.

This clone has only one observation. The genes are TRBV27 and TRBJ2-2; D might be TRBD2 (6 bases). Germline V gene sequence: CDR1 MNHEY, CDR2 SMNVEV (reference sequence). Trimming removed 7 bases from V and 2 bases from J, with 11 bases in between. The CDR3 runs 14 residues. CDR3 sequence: CASTGTPNTGELFF. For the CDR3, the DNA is TGTGCCAGCACCGGGACTCCTAACACCGGGGAGCTGTTTTTT.

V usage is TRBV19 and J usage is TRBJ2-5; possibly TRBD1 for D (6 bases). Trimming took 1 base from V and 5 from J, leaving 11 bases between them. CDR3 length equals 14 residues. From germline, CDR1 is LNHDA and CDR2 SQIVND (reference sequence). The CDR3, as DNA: TGTGCCAGTAGTATAGGGGGACATGCGGAGACCCAGTACTTC. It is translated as CASSIGGHAETQYF.

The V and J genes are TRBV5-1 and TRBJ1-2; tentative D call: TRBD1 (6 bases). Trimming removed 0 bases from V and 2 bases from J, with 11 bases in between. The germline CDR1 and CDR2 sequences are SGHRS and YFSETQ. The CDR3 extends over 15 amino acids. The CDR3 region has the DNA TGCGCCAGCAGCTTGGAAAACAGGGAAAACTATGGCTACACCTTC. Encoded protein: CASSLENRENYGYTF.

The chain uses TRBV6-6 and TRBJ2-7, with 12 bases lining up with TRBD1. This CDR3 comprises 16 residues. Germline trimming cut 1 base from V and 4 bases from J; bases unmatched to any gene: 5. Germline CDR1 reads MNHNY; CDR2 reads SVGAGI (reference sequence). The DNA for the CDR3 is TGTGCCAGCAGTTACTACCGGGACAGGGGGCGTTACGAGCAGTACTTC. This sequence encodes CASSYYRDRGRYEQYF.

CDR3 amino acids: CSATDRATTSGLFYEQYF. The CDR3, as DNA: TGCAGTGCTACTGACAGGGCGACGACTAGCGGGTTATTTTACGAGCAGTACTTC. The V gene is TRBV20-1, the J gene TRBJ2-7; 10 nucleotides align to TRBD2. Germline values: CDR1 DFQATT, CDR2 SNEGSKA (reference sequence). Trimming removed 4 bases from V and 4 bases from J; junction bases left unmatched: 19. The CDR3 is made up of 18 amino acids.

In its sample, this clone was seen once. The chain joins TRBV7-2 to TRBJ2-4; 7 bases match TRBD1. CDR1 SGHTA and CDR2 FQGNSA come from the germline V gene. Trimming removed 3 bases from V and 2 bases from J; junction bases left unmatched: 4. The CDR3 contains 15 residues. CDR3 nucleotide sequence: TGTGCCAGCAGCTTCCACAGGGGTACCAAAAACATTCAGTACTTC. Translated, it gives CASSFHRGTKNIQYF.

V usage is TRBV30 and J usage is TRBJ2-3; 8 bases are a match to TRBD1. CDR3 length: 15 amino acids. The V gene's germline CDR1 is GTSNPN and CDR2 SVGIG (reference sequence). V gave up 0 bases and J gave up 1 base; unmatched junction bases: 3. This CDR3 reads CAWSVTGVGTDTQYF. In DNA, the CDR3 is TGTGCCTGGAGTGTGACAGGGGTGGGCACAGATACGCAGTATTTT.

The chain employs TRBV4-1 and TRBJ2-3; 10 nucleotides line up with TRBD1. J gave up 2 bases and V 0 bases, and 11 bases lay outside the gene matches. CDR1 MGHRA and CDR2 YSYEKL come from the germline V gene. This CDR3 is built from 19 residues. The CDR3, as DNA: TGCGCCAGCAGCCAAGATCCCCCACCGGGACAGGGGACCACAGATACGCAGTATTTT. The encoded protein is CASSQDPPPGQGTTDTQYF.

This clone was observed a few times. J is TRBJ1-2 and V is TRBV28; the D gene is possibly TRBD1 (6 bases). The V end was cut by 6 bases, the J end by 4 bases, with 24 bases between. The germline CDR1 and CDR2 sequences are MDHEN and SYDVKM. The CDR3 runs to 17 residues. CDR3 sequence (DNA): TGTGCCAGCAGCCTACCCCACAGGGTAGAGTTAGGCTATGGCTACACCTTC. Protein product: CASSLPHRVELGYGYTF.

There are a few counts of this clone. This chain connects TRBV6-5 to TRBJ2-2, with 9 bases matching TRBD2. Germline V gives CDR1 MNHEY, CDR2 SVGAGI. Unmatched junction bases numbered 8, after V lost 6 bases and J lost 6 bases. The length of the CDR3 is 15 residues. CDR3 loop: CASRPTSGSAGELFF. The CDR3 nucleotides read TGTGCCAGCAGACCCACTAGCGGGTCAGCCGGGGAGCTGTTTTTT.

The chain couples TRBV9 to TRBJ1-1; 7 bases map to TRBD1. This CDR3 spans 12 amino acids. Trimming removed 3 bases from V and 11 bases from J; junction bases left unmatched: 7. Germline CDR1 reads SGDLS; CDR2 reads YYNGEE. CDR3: CASSGGQRVAFF. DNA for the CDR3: TGTGCCAGCAGCGGGGGACAGCGAGTGGCTTTCTTT.

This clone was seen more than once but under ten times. The CDR3 DNA follows: TGTGCCACCAGTGATGGGAGTGGTCTAGCGGGGAGGGAGACCCAGTACTTC. As protein: CATSDGSGLAGRETQYF. This chain links TRBV24-1 with TRBJ2-5; TRBD2 aligns across 9 bases. With 3 bases clipped from V and 5 bases from J, the junction kept 12 bases outside the gene matches. The germline V gene encodes CDR1 KGHDR and CDR2 SFDVKD. CDR3 length: 17 amino acids.